This T cell receptor beta chain was retrieved from a study of blood T cell repertoires in COVID-19. On the study more broadly: Both acute and convalescent COVID-19 samples were obtained from the United States, Italy and Spain.

Trimming cost V 4 bases and J 2 bases, with 10 bases left between them. The germline V gene encodes CDR1 SGHNT and CDR2 YYREEE (reference sequence). The CDR3 has 15 amino acids. As handled by the study authors: Amplification of reference gene primers was used by the study to estimate nucleated cell counts. Libraries were prepared by immunoSEQ multiplex PCR; TCRdb keeps only in-frame clonotypes and omits some of them. The V and J calls and clone size come from that table; D and trimming were worked out from the DNA. Among roughly 200,000 clones listed, 80% to 90% were seen once. In Seattle, patients joined the study during active infection and were tracked longitudinally.

This TCR was sampled from a woman aged 80 or over with COVID-19, enrolled during active disease. The chain uses TRBV5-4 and TRBJ2-6, with D possibly being TRBD1 (5 bases). The sequenced sample consisted of peripheral blood. DNA of the CDR3: TGTGCCAGCAGCCGCCTAGGGGCTGGGGCCAACGTCCTGACTTTC. Its translation is CASSRLGAGANVLTF. Full variable domain (outside the CDR3, taken from reference TRBV5-4 and TRBJ2-6): ETGVTQSPTHLIKTRGQQVTLRCSSQSGHNTVSWYQQALGQGPQFIFQYYREEENGRGNFPPRFSGLQFPNYSSELNVNALELDDSALYLCASSRLGAGANVLTFGAGSRLTVL.